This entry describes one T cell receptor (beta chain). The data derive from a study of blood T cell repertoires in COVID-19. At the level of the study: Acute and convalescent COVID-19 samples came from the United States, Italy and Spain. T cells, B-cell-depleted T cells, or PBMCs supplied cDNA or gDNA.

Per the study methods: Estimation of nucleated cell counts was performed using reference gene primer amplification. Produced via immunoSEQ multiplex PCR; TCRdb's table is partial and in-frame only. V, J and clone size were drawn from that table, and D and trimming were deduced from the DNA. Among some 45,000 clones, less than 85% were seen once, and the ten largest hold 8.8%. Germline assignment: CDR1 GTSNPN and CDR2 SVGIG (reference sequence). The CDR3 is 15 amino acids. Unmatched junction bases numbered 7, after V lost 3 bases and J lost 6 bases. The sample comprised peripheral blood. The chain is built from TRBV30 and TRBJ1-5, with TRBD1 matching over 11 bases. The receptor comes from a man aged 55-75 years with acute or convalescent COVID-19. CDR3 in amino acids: CAWSGPGTGGQPQHF. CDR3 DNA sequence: TGTGCCTGGAGCGGCCCCGGGACAGGGGGTCAGCCCCAGCATTTT.